The source of this T cell receptor beta chain is a study of T cell responses to AZD1222 COVID-19 vaccine. Study findings and constraints: Scientists sampled the repertoires only once the peak T cell response had passed. Researchers report vaccine-associated CD4 TCRs spanning spike, with dominance at 160-218 and 743-854. Donors in the cohort were predominantly white British and more often female, and clonal diversity was possibly underestimated.

Only in-frame clones appear in the TCRdb table, and some are missing; sequencing was by immunoSEQ multiplex PCR. The sample includes 150,000 to 200,000 clones, more than 75% of them seen just once. In regard to this clone: What it binds is not known.

The CDR3 runs to 15 residues. Germline-derived CDR1 and CDR2 are LNHDA and SQIVND (reference sequence). V gave up 5 bases and J gave up 4 bases; unmatched junction bases: 5. The chain combines TRBV19 with TRBJ2-5; TRBD1 matches 12 bases. The source was peripheral blood, collected 28 days after the second AZD1222 dose. The sequence was obtained from an adult who received the AZD1222 COVID-19 vaccine. CDR3 sequence: CASSPGTGGRETQYF. CDR3 in DNA: TGTGCCAGTAGTCCAGGGACAGGGGGCAGAGAGACCCAGTACTTC.